The T cell receptor (beta chain) described here comes from a study of shared clonotypes between healthy human individuals. Note on this clone: The antigen is undetermined.

Study-wide points: Relative to their counterparts shared across all four donors, non-shared clonotypes exhibited diminished generation probabilities.

The study ran the assay at deep level. Each replicate PCR on the sorted subsets used roughly 200 ng DNA (roughly 27,000 T cell genomes). Sequenced by immunoSEQ multiplex PCR; TCRdb stores in-frame clones only, minus some. In the table there are some 1,100,000 clones, more than 75% of which are singletons. This CDR3 is 11 amino acids long. V lost 0 bases and J lost 10, with 4 bases in between. Germline V gives CDR1 SGHAT, CDR2 FQNNGV. This TCR came from a man aged 18 to 35 in good health. Some clones in this sample may be carry-over from other donors' samples. This chain joins TRBV11-2 and TRBJ2-1; D gene uncertain. Sample: memory CD4+ T cells from PBMCs. Described subset: CD45RA-negative fraction. The DNA for the CDR3 is TGTGCCAGCAGCTTAGAATACGAGCAGTTCTTC. Protein: CASSLEYEQFF.